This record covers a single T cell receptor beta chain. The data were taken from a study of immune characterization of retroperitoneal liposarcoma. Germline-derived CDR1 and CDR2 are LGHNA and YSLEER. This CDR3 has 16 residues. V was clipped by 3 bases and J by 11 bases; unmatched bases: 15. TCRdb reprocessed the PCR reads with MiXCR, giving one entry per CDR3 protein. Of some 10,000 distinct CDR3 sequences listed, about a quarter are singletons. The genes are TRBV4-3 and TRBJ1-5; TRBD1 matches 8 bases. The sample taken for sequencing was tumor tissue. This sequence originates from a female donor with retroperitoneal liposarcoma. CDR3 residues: CASSQVTDRGFSAQHF. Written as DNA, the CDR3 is TGCGCCAGCAGCCAGGTAACAGACAGGGGTTTCTCGGCCCAGCATTTT.